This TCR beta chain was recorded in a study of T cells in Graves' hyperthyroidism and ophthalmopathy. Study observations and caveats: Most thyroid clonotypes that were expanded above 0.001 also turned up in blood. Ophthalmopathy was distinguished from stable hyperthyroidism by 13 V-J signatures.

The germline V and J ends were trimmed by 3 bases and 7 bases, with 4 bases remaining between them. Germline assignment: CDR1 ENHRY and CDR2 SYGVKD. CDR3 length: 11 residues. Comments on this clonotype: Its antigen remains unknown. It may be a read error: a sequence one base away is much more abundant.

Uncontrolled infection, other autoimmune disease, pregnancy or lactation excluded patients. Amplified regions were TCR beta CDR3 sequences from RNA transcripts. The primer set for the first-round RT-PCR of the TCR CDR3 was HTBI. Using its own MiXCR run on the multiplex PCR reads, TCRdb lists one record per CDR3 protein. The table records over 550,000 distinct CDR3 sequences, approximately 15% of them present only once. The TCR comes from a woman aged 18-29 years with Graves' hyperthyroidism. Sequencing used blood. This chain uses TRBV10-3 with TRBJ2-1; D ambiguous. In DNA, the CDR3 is TGTGCCATCAGTGATTTTAATGAGCAGTTCTTC. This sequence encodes CAISDFNEQFF.